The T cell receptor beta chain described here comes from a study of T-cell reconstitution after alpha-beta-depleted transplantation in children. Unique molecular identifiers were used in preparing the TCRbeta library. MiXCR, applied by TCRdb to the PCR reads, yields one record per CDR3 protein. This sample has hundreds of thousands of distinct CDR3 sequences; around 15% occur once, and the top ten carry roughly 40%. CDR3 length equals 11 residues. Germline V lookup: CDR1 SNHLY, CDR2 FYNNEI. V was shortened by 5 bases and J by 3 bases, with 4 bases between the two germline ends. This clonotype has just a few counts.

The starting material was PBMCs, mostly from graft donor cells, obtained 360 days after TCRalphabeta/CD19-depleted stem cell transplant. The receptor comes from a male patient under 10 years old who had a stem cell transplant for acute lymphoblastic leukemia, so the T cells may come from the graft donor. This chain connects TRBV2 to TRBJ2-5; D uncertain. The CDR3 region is CASSKEETQYF. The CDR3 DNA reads TGTGCCAGCAGTAAGGAAGAGACCCAGTACTTC.